One and the same sample provided the 23 T cell receptor beta chains below, sequenced in a study of cytomegalovirus exposure and HLA in healthy donors. Amplification used 60 Vbeta primers and 13 Jbeta primers. This table comes from immunoSEQ multiplex PCR, and its TCRdb copy is limited to in-frame clones, with some not included. The repertoire holds some 110,000 clones, with about 76% as singletons. Specimen: PBMCs. Receptors originate from a woman aged 45-65 years in good health and CMV-seropositive.

This sequence joins TRBV19 and TRBJ2-2, with D perhaps TRBD2 (6 bases). This CDR3 comprises 14 residues. Trimming pared 0 bases from V and 6 bases from J, leaving 8 bases between. In germline, CDR1 is LNHDA, CDR2 SQIVND (reference sequence). As DNA, the CDR3 is TGTGCCAGTAGTATAGATTCGGGGGCCGGGGAGCTGTTTTTT. Protein: CASSIDSGAGELFF.

V usage is TRBV5-1 and J usage is TRBJ1-2; D is uncertain. CDR3 length: 15 amino acids. The V end lost 0 bases, the J end lost 0 bases, and 9 bases lay between the germline ends. Germline V gene data show CDR1 as SGHRS and CDR2 as YFSETQ. The DNA of the CDR3 is TGCGCCAGCAGCTTGGCCCCCGGTGCTAACTATGGCTACACCTTC. Amino acids: CASSLAPGANYGYTF. Drawing the rest from reference TRBV5-1 and TRBJ1-2, the complete variable domain is KAGVTQTPRYLIKTRGQQVTLSCSPISGHRSVSWYQQTPGQGLQFLFEYFSETQRNKGNFPGRFSGRQFSNSRSEMNVSTLELGDSALYLCASSLAPGANYGYTFGSGTRLTVV.

This chain joins TRBV28 and TRBJ1-4; 12 bases are shared with TRBD1. The CDR3 totals 15 residues. CDR1 and CDR2 (germline): MDHEN, SYDVKM. Losses at the gene ends were 5 bases for V and 8 bases for J; bases not matched to a gene: 6. This CDR3 reads CASSGTGGAREKLFF. CDR3 in DNA: TGTGCCAGCAGTGGGACAGGGGGCGCAAGGGAAAAACTGTTTTTT.

The chain joins TRBV6-5 to TRBJ1-5; D remains unclear. This CDR3 contains 11 residues. In germline, CDR1 is MNHEY, CDR2 SVGAGI. V dropped 6 bases and J dropped 5 bases, with 5 bases sitting between them. As DNA, the CDR3 is TGTGCCAGCAGCAATGATCAGCCCCAGCATTTT. It is translated as CASSNDQPQHF.

The chain combines TRBV7-9 with TRBJ2-1; maybe TRBD1 (6 bases). Trimming removed 4 bases from V and 9 bases from J, with 19 bases in between. The germline V gene encodes CDR1 SEHNR and CDR2 FQNEAQ (reference sequence). This CDR3 is 15 amino acids long. The CDR3 loop is CASSSQGLPSGEQFF. The CDR3 region has the DNA TGTGCCAGCAGCTCACAGGGTCTCCCTTCGGGTGAGCAGTTCTTC.

This sequence joins TRBV28 and TRBJ2-3; TRBD2 matches at 14 bases. The germline CDR1 and CDR2 sequences are MDHEN and SYDVKM. The V and J ends lost 5 bases and 3 bases, in that order; junction bases with no gene match: 1. This CDR3 is 15 amino acids long. The CDR3: CASSGLAGGTDTQYF. The DNA for the CDR3 is TGTGCCAGCAGTGGACTAGCGGGGGGAACAGATACGCAGTATTTT.

This rearrangement joins TRBV4-1 to TRBJ1-6; 7 nucleotides agree with TRBD1. The CDR3 sequence is 18 residues long. The trim removed 0 bases at V and 0 bases at J, leaving 5 bases unmatched. CDR1 is MGHRA, CDR2 YSYEKL, per germline. The CDR3 loop is CASSQEKGALSYNSPLHF. DNA of the CDR3: TGCGCCAGCAGCCAAGAAAAGGGGGCCCTCTCCTATAATTCACCCCTCCACTTT.

The chain carries TRBV28 and TRBJ1-6, with 8 bases that match TRBD1. Losses at the gene ends were 4 bases for V and 9 bases for J; bases not matched to a gene: 8. Germline V gene sequence: CDR1 MDHEN, CDR2 SYDVKM. The CDR3 sequence is 15 residues long. CDR3 protein: CASSSATGVGSPLHF. The CDR3 DNA is TGTGCCAGCAGTTCGGCGACAGGGGTGGGTTCACCCCTCCACTTT.

This chain connects TRBV19 to TRBJ1-5; TRBD1 agrees at 9 bases. CDR1 is LNHDA, CDR2 SQIVND, per germline (reference sequence). Germline trimming cut 5 bases from V and 5 bases from J; bases unmatched to any gene: 22. This CDR3 spans 20 amino acids. As DNA, the CDR3 is TGTGCCAGTAGTTTGGGGGGGACAGGGCTGTACCGGCTTTCTTATCAGCCCCAGCATTTT. Amino acid sequence: CASSLGGTGLYRLSYQPQHF. The full variable domain, rest sourced from reference TRBV19 and TRBJ1-5, is DGGITQSPKYLFRKEGQNVTLSCEQNLNHDAMYWYRQDPGQGLRLIYYSQIVNDFQKGDIAEGYSVSREKKESFPLTVTSAQKNPTAFYLCASSLGGTGLYRLSYQPQHFGDGTRLSIL.

This clone was counted once. The V gene is TRBV5-5, the J gene TRBJ1-3, with D uncertain. CDR1 SGHKS and CDR2 YYEKEE come from the germline V gene (reference sequence). Trimming pared 5 bases from V and 1 base from J, leaving 28 bases between. The CDR3 totals 20 residues. CDR3 DNA: TGTGCCAGCAGTTACGGAGGACGGAGTATCCCTAGCAGATCTGGAAACACCATATATTTT. It is translated as CASSYGGRSIPSRSGNTIYF.

The V gene is TRBV5-6, the J gene TRBJ1-1; D gene uncertain. Germline CDR1 reads SGHDT; CDR2 reads YYEEEE. V was pared by 3 bases and J by 1 base, with 10 bases between. CDR3 size: 14 residues. The DNA for the CDR3 is TGTGCCAGCAGCTCGCCCAGCGAGAACACTGAAGCTTTCTTT. This gives the protein CASSSPSENTEAFF.

The sample holds a few counts of this clone. DNA for the CDR3: TGTGCCAGCAGCTCCTCGGGAGGGGGCCGGAACACTGAAGCTTTCTTT. This codes for CASSSSGGGRNTEAFF. The gene calls are TRBV7-9 and TRBJ1-1; 7 bases line up with TRBD1. Germline V gene sequence: CDR1 SEHNR, CDR2 FQNEAQ (reference sequence). With V trimmed by 4 bases and J by 1 base, 9 bases remained unmatched. This CDR3 has 16 residues.

The chain combines TRBV7-8 with TRBJ1-2, with D unclear. The CDR3 contains 14 residues. V lost 5 bases and J 4 bases, leaving 14 bases between the germline ends. The germline gives CDR1 SGHVS, CDR2 FQNEAQ. Here the CDR3 DNA reads TGTGCCAGCAGCCCTCTTGGTGGGCCCTATGGCTACACCTTC. This codes for CASSPLGGPYGYTF.

V usage is TRBV28 and J usage is TRBJ1-5; D is undetermined. Germline V gives CDR1 MDHEN, CDR2 SYDVKM. Trimming pared 3 bases from V and 6 bases from J, leaving 12 bases between. CDR3 length: 14 residues. This CDR3 is CASSFPLRIQPQHF. Written as DNA, the CDR3 is TGTGCCAGCAGTTTTCCCCTGAGGATTCAGCCCCAGCATTTT.

This rearrangement joins TRBV27 to TRBJ2-3; the match to TRBD2 covers 8 bases. The germline V gene encodes CDR1 MNHEY and CDR2 SMNVEV (reference sequence). The length of the CDR3 is 13 residues. With 6 bases clipped from V and 10 bases from J, the junction kept 9 bases outside the gene matches. CDR3 coding DNA: TGTGCCAGCAGCTCGATCCCCGGGGGGGCGCAGTATTTT. Protein product: CASSSIPGGAQYF.

On this clone: A read error is likely, as this CDR3 ends without the conserved phenylalanine or tryptophan. The chain couples TRBV4-2 to TRBJ2-3; 14 positions agree with TRBD2. The CDR3 has 16 residues. V lost 3 bases and J lost 8; bases outside the gene matches: 7. The germline CDR1 and CDR2 sequences are LGHNA and YNFKEQ. The CDR3 is CASSHRPGLAGATQYL. DNA for the CDR3: TGTGCCAGCAGCCATCGTCCGGGACTAGCGGGGGCTACGCAGTATCTT.

V usage is TRBV7-2 and J usage is TRBJ1-6, with TRBD1 as a possible D gene (6 bases). The CDR3 has 17 amino acids. Trimming cost V 1 base and J 9 bases, with 19 bases left between them. Germline CDR1 is SGHTA and CDR2 is FQGNSA. The CDR3 loop reads CASSLDVPHRVRSPLHF. The CDR3 DNA follows: TGTGCCAGCAGCTTAGATGTTCCCCACAGGGTCCGTTCACCCCTCCACTTT.

The chain recombines TRBV5-6 with TRBJ1-2; D unclear. The CDR3 is 14 residues long. The germline gives CDR1 SGHDT, CDR2 YYEEEE. V lost 1 base and J 6 bases, leaving 13 bases between the germline ends. The CDR3 DNA reads as TGTGCCAGCAGCTTGTTGATTGATGGCCATGGCTACACCTTC. Protein product: CASSLLIDGHGYTF. Full variable domain (remainder filled in from reference TRBV5-6 and TRBJ1-2): DAGVTQSPTHLIKTRGQQVTLRCSPKSGHDTVSWYQQALGQGPQFIFQYYEEEERQRGNFPDRFSGHQFPNYSSELNVNALLLGDSALYLCASSLLIDGHGYTFGSGTRLTVV.

This clone was counted a few times. For the CDR3, the DNA is TGTGCCAGCAGTACACTAGCGGGGGGACCTAATGAGCAGTTCTTC. It yields the protein CASSTLAGGPNEQFF. The rearrangement joins TRBV6-1 to TRBJ2-1, with 12 bases lining up with TRBD2. Germline CDR1 and CDR2: MNHNS and SASEGT. The CDR3 is 15 amino acids. V shed 5 bases and J 7 bases; nucleotides not matched to a gene: 6.

This chain connects TRBV11-3 to TRBJ2-5; 8 bases are a match to TRBD2. The CDR3 sequence is 13 residues long. Germline values: CDR1 SGHNT, CDR2 YENEEA. J was trimmed by 4 bases and V by 5 bases; bases with no gene match: 3. The DNA for the CDR3 is TGTGCCAGCAGCATCCGGGAGGGAGAGACCCAGTACTTC. The encoded protein is CASSIREGETQYF. Combining the CDR3 with reference TRBV11-3 and TRBJ2-5 gives the whole variable domain EAGVVQSPRYKIIEKKQPVAFWCNPISGHNTLYWYLQNLGQGPELLIRYENEEAVDDSQLPKDRFSAERLKGVDSTLKIQPAELGDSAVYLCASSIREGETQYFGPGTRLLVL.

This sequence joins TRBV7-6 and TRBJ2-4; TRBD2 might be the D (6 bases). The CDR3 loop spans 18 amino acids. Germline values: CDR1 SGHVS, CDR2 FNYEAQ. The ends were cut back, 4 bases at V and 0 bases at J, with 19 bases in the middle. In DNA, the CDR3 is TGTGCCAGCAGCTCCGTGGGGGGACGTTCCCTAGCCAAAAACATTCAGTACTTC. As protein: CASSSVGGRSLAKNIQYF.

V gene TRBV5-1 combines with J gene TRBJ2-1, with 11 bases aligning to TRBD2. V dropped 4 bases and J dropped 12; count of bases not matched to a gene: 21. This CDR3 is 18 amino acids long. The germline CDR1 and CDR2 sequences are SGHRS and YFSETQ. The CDR3: CASSLKNQLAGASSGQFF. CDR3 DNA sequence: TGCGCCAGCAGCCTAAAGAACCAACTAGCGGGGGCCTCCTCAGGGCAGTTCTTC.

The chain carries TRBV11-2 and TRBJ2-5, with D possibly matching TRBD2 (7 bases). The CDR3 is 15 amino acids. Germline-derived CDR1 and CDR2 are SGHAT and FQNNGV. V lost 5 bases and J 5 bases, leaving 18 bases between the germline ends. Here the CDR3 DNA reads TGTGCCAGCAGCACCACGGCGGGGGCCGGTGAGACCCAGTACTTC. Its translation is CASSTTAGAGETQYF.